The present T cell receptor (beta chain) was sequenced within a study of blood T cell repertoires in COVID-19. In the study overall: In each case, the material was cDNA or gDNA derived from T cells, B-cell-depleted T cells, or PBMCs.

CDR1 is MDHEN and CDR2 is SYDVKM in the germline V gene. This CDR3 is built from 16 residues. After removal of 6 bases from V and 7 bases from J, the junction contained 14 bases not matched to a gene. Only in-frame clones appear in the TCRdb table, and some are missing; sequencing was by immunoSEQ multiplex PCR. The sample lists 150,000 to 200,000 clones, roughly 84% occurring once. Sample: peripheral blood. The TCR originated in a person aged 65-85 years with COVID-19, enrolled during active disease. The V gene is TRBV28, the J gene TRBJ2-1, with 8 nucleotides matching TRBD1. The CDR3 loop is CASSPTQGVYKNEQFF. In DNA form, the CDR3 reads TGTGCCAGCAGCCCGACACAGGGGGTTTATAAAAATGAGCAGTTCTTC.